What follows are 18 T cell receptor beta chains derived from one specimen sequenced in a study of T cell responses to AZD1222 COVID-19 vaccine. Libraries were prepared by immunoSEQ multiplex PCR; TCRdb keeps only in-frame clonotypes and omits some of them. Of roughly 120,000 clones in the sample, 80% to 90% were seen once. Sequenced here: peripheral blood, sampled on day 0 of AZD1222 vaccination. These receptors were taken from an adult in good health.

This clone was observed a few times. The rearrangement joins TRBV28 to TRBJ1-2; TRBD1 agrees at 9 bases. The CDR3 covers 17 residues. Trimming at V came to 1 base and at J to 4 bases, leaving 10 bases not matched to a gene. Germline-derived CDR1 and CDR2 are MDHEN and SYDVKM. The CDR3 loop reads CASSLYGRDRAFYGYTF. In DNA, the CDR3 is TGTGCCAGCAGTTTATACGGCCGGGACAGGGCTTTCTATGGCTACACCTTC.

The chain recombines TRBV15 with TRBJ1-1; D is perhaps TRBD1 (6 bases). The CDR3 is 15 amino acids. Germline values: CDR1 LNHNV, CDR2 YYDKDF (reference sequence). The V gene lost 3 bases and the J gene lost 5 bases, with 16 bases spanning the gap. The CDR3 loop reads CATSRNGGAQTEAFF. As DNA, the CDR3 is TGTGCCACCAGCAGGAACGGGGGGGCGCAGACTGAAGCTTTCTTT.

The V call is TRBV3-1 (or the pseudogene TRBV3-2), the J call TRBJ1-4, with D perhaps matching TRBD1 (5 bases). Trimming stripped 0 bases from V and 4 bases from J, with 12 bases between. There are 16 residues in the CDR3. Germline CDR1 and CDR2: LGHDT and YNNKEL (reference sequence). CDR3: CASSQETVRINEKLFF. In nucleotides, the CDR3 is TGTGCCAGCAGCCAAGAGACAGTTCGTATTAATGAAAAACTGTTTTTT.

In its sample, this clone was seen once. V usage is TRBV4-3 and J usage is TRBJ2-2, with 8 positions matching TRBD1. CDR1 and CDR2 (germline): LGHNA, YSLEER. The ends lost 4 bases at V and 3 bases at J; junction bases unmatched: 4. This CDR3 is 15 amino acids long. The CDR3 sequence: CASSPDRADTGELFF. The DNA of the CDR3 is TGCGCCAGCAGCCCGGACAGGGCAGACACCGGGGAGCTGTTTTTT.

The chain is built from TRBV15 and TRBJ1-4, with D possibly TRBD1 on 6 matching bases. CDR1 is LNHNV and CDR2 is YYDKDF in the germline V gene (reference sequence). V lost 1 base to trimming and J lost 4 bases, with 10 bases between them. The CDR3 is 15 residues long. The CDR3 DNA reads as TGTGCCACCAGCAGAGGGACAGCCGATAATGAAAAACTGTTTTTT. This encodes CATSRGTADNEKLFF.

The rearrangement joins TRBV27 to TRBJ1-2; D remains ambiguous. Between the trimmed V and J ends, which lost 1 base and 2 bases, there was a span of 8 bases. This CDR3 comprises 14 residues. Germline CDR1 and CDR2: MNHEY and SMNVEV (reference sequence). CDR3 DNA: TGTGCCAGCAGTTTATATGCCGGGAACTATGGCTACACCTTC. Amino acids: CASSLYAGNYGYTF.

This chain joins TRBV5-1 and TRBJ1-4; no firm D call. This CDR3 has 13 amino acids. Trimming removed 4 bases at V and 6 bases at J, with 10 bases between. The germline CDR1 and CDR2 sequences are SGHRS and YFSETQ. The DNA for the CDR3 is TGCGCCAGCAGCGCAGAAATGGATGAAAAACTGTTTTTT. It translates to CASSAEMDEKLFF.

The CDR3 is CASSRDRGGSEQYF. The CDR3 DNA follows: TGTGCCAGCAGCCGGGACAGGGGCGGGAGCGAGCAGTACTTC. The chain is built from TRBV2 and TRBJ2-7; the match to TRBD1 covers 10 bases. Trimming at V came to 6 bases and at J to 6 bases, leaving 8 bases not matched to a gene. Per the germline V gene, CDR1 is SNHLY and CDR2 is FYNNEI. This CDR3 is 14 amino acids long.

This clone was observed once. The chain uses TRBV7-9 and TRBJ2-5, with 7 nucleotides matching TRBD1. Trimming cost V 2 bases and J 11 bases; bases outside gene matches: 8. Per the germline V gene, CDR1 is SEHNR and CDR2 is FQNEAQ (reference sequence). This CDR3 is built from 13 residues. The CDR3: CASSLNRGEGQYF. CDR3 DNA sequence: TGTGCCAGCAGCTTAAACAGGGGCGAGGGTCAGTACTTC.

The chain employs TRBV7-3 and TRBJ2-3; tentatively, D is TRBD2 (7 bases). Germline CDR1 and CDR2: SGHTA and FQGTGA. V was shortened by 5 bases and J by 6 bases, with 15 bases between the two germline ends. This CDR3 is 14 amino acids long. CDR3 in DNA: TGTGCCAGCAGCCTCGGGACTACAGGGGATACGCAGTATTTT. It codes for CASSLGTTGDTQYF. Drawing the rest from reference TRBV7-3 and TRBJ2-3, the complete variable domain is GAGVSQTPSNKVTEKGKYVELRCDPISGHTALYWYRQSLGQGPEFLIYFQGTGAADDSGLPNDRFFAVRPEGSVSTLKIQRTERGDSAVYLCASSLGTTGDTQYFGPGTRLTVL.

Remarks on this clone: One end of the junction fails to match germline, which may point to a read error. The genes are TRBV6-4 and TRBJ1-1; TRBD1 aligns across 8 bases. The CDR3 runs to 13 residues. In germline, CDR1 is MRHNA, CDR2 SNTAGT. The CDR3 loop is CASNDPRTGLEIF. CDR3 bases: TGTGCCAGCAACGACCCCCGGACAGGGCTTGAAATCTTT.

This rearrangement joins TRBV3-1 (or the pseudogene TRBV3-2) to TRBJ2-7; D uncertain. Germline V gene lookup returns CDR1 LGHDT and CDR2 YNNKEL (reference sequence). This CDR3 contains 14 residues. Trimming shortened V by 1 base and J by 0 bases, and 7 bases separated the two germline ends. CDR3 region: CASSQASSSYEQYF. In DNA form, the CDR3 reads TGTGCCAGCAGCCAAGCGTCAAGCTCCTACGAGCAGTACTTC.

The J gene is TRBJ2-2, the V gene TRBV9; 9 bases fit TRBD2. Germline V gene data show CDR1 as SGDLS and CDR2 as YYNGEE. CDR3 size: 16 residues. With V trimmed by 4 bases and J by 8 bases, 12 bases remained unmatched. CDR3: CASSPMKPAGGGELFF. The CDR3 DNA reads as TGTGCCAGCAGCCCCATGAAACCAGCGGGAGGAGGGGAGCTGTTTTTT.

V is TRBV30 and J is TRBJ1-1; D uncertain. This CDR3 comprises 14 residues. From germline, CDR1 is GTSNPN and CDR2 SVGIG (reference sequence). In DNA, the CDR3 is TGTTGCTGCTCTTGGGCCGGCCCGGGGACTGAAGCTTTCTTT. Protein sequence: CCCSWAGPGTEAFF.

V gene TRBV21-1 combines with J gene TRBJ2-7; TRBD1 is taken as the D call from the table, unchecked against the DNA. TRBV21-1 is designated a pseudogene. The CDR3 runs to 16 residues. The CDR3 reads CASSSCGRDRSYEQYF. DNA for the CDR3: TGTGCCAGCAGCAGTTGTGGACGGGACAGAAGCTACGAGCAGTACTTC.

As DNA, the CDR3 is TGTGCCAGCAGGAAGGGGGCCGGTGAAGCTTTCTTT. Translating gives CASRKGAGEAFF. The gene calls are TRBV12-3 or TRBV12-4 and TRBJ1-1; the match to TRBD1 covers 7 bases. The ends lost 6 bases at V and 7 bases at J; junction bases unmatched: 5. CDR3 length: 12 residues.

The count of this clone is one. The chain carries TRBV4-3 and TRBJ1-3; a possible D gene is TRBD1 (6 bases). Trimming removed 4 bases at V and 7 bases at J, with 11 bases between. The CDR3 contains 13 residues. Germline lookup yields CDR1 LGHNA and CDR2 YSLEER. The CDR3 is CASSPKRGNTIYF. The CDR3 DNA follows: TGCGCCAGCAGCCCTAAAAGGGGGAACACCATATATTTT.

The chain recombines TRBV19 with TRBJ1-3; D remains unclear. This CDR3 is 14 amino acids long. V dropped 7 bases and J dropped 1 base, with 11 bases sitting between them. Germline CDR1 and CDR2: LNHDA and SQIVND (reference sequence). The CDR3 DNA sequence: TGTGCCAGTACGATGGCCTCTTCTGGAAACACCATATATTTT. Its protein is CASTMASSGNTIYF.